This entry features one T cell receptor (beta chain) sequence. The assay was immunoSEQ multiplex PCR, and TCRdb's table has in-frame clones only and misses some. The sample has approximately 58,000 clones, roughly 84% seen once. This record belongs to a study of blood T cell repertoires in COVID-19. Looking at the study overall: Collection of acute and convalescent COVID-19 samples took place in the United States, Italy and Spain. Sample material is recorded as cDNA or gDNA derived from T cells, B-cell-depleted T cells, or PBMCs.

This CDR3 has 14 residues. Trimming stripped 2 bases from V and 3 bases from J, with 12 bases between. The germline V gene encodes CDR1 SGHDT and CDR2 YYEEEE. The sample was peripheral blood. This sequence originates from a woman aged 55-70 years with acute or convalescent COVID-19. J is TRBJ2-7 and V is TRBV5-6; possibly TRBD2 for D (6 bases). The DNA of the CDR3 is TGTGCCAGCAGCTTCTCGGCCGGGGGCTACGAGCAGTACTTC. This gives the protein CASSFSAGGYEQYF.